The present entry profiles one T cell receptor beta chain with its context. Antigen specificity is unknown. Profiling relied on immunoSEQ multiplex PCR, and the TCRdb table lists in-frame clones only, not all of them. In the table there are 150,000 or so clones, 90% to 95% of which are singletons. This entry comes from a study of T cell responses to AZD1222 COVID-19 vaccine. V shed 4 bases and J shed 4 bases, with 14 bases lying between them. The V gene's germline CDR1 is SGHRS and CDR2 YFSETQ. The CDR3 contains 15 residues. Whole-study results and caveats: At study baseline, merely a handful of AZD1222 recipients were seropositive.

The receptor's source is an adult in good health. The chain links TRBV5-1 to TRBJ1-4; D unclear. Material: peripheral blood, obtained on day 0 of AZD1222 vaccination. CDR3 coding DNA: TGCGCCAGCAGCCCCTCAGGAGGTCTTAATGAAAAACTGTTTTTT. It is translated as CASSPSGGLNEKLFF. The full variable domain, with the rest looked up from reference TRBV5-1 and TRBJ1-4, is KAGVTQTPRYLIKTRGQQVTLSCSPISGHRSVSWYQQTPGQGLQFLFEYFSETQRNKGNFPGRFSGRQFSNSRSEMNVSTLELGDSALYLCASSPSGGLNEKLFFGSGTQLSVL.